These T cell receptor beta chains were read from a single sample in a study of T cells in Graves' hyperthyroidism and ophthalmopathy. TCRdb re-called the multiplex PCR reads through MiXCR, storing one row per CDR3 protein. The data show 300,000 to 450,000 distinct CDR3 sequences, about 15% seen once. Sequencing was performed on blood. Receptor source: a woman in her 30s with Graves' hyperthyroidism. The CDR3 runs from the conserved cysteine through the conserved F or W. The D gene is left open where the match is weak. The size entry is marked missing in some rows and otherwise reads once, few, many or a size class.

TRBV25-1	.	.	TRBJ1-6	CASSRFQSSYNSPLHF	TGTGCCAGCAGTCGTTTCCAGAGCTCCTATAATTCACCCCTCCACTTT
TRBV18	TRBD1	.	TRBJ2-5	CASSPSRAGGLETQYF	TGTGCCAGCTCACCATCGCGGGCAGGGGGCCTGGAGACCCAGTACTTC
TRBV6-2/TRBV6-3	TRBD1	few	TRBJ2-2	CASIHPGQANTGELFF	TGTGCCAGCATCCACCCCGGACAGGCGAACACCGGGGAGCTGTTTTTT
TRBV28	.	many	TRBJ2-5	CASSSPYLDRAQETQYF	TGTGCCAGCAGTTCGCCATACCTTGACAGAGCCCAAGAGACCCAGTACTTC
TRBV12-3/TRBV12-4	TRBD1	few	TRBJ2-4	CASRLGQGPFQYF	TGTGCCAGCAGACTGGGACAGGGTCCGTTTCAGTACTTC
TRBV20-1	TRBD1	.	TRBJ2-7	CSAKGTGPRRGEQYF	TGCAGTGCTAAGGGGACAGGCCCCAGAAGGGGCGAGCAGTACTTC
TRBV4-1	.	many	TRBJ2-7	CASSQGPSGSMGYEQYF	TGCGCCAGCAGCCAAGGCCCCTCTGGATCGATGGGGTACGAGCAGTACTTC
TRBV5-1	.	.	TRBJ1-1	CASSLVGGRTEAFF	TGCGCCAGCAGCTTGGTAGGAGGGCGGACTGAAGCTTTCTTT
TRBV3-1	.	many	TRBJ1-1	CASNQGEPNTEAFF	TGTGCCAGCAACCAAGGAGAACCGAACACTGAAGCTTTCTTT
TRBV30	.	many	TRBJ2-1	CASNRGNEQFF	TGTGCCTCAAACAGAGGCAATGAGCAGTTCTTC
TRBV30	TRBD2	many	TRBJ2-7	CAWSPRGGSQQYF	TGTGCCTGGAGTCCCCGGGGGGGATCTCAGCAGTACTTC
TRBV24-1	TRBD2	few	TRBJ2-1	CATSDLSAAGGSYNEQFF	TGTGCCACCAGTGATTTGAGTGCGGCGGGAGGCTCCTACAATGAGCAGTTCTTC
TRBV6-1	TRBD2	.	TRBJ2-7	CASSEVGLAGPSF	TGTGCCAGCAGTGAGGTGGGACTAGCGGGCCCCTCCTTC
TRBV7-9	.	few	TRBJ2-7	CASSLMGAFYEQYF	TGTGCCAGCAGCTTAATGGGCGCCTTCTACGAGCAGTACTTC
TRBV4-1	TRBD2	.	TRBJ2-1	CASSQKRTEGLAGGKDNEQFF	TGCGCCAGCAGCCAAAAAAGGACAGAGGGACTAGCGGGAGGTAAGGACAATGAGCAGTTCTTC
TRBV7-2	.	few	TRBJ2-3	CASSLPTDTQYF	TGTGCCAGCAGCCTTCCCACAGATACGCAGTATTTT
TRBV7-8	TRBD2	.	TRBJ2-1	CASSLGSGNEQFF	TGTGCCAGCAGCTTAGGTAGCGGGAATGAGCAGTTCTTC
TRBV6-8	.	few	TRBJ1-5	CASDRRYSNQPQHF	TGTGCCAGCGACAGGAGATATAGCAATCAGCCCCAGCATTTT
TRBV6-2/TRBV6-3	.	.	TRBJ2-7	CASRKTGYRYEQYF	TGTGCCAGCAGGAAAACAGGGTACCGCTACGAGCAGTACTTC
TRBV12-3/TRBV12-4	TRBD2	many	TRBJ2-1	CASTSTGGNYEQFF	TGTGCCAGCACCTCAACGGGGGGGAATTATGAGCAGTTCTTC
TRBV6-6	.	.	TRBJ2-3	CASSYSGPPTDTQYF	TGTGCCAGCAGTTACTCGGGCCCCCCCACAGATACGCAGTATTTT
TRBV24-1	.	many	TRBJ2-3	CATSDPTQGTDTQYF	TGTGCCACCAGTGATCCAACACAGGGAACAGATACGCAGTATTTT
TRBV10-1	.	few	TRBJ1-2	CASSGDNGRGYTF	TGCGCCAGCAGTGGGGACAATGGACGGGGCTACACCTTC
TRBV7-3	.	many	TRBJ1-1	CASSLQSGIGMNTEAFF	TGTGCCAGCAGCTTGCAGTCCGGGATCGGCATGAACACTGAAGCTTTCTTT
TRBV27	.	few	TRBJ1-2	CASSFNGGGDGYTF	TGTGCCAGCAGTTTCAACGGGGGCGGGGATGGCTACACCTTC
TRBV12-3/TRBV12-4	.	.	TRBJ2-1	CASRSWDSNEQFF	TGTGCCAGCAGAAGCTGGGATTCTAATGAGCAGTTCTTC
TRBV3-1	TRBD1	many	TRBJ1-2	CASSQPGTGGGGYTF	TGTGCCAGCAGCCAACCCGGGACAGGGGGTGGAGGCTACACCTTC
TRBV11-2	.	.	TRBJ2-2	CASSQAPPGTGELFF	TGTGCCAGCAGCCAAGCCCCCCCCGGGACCGGGGAGCTGTTTTTT
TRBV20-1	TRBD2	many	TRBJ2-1	CSASLAGGSLIHNEQFF	TGCAGTGCTAGCCTAGCGGGAGGGTCCCTAATCCACAATGAGCAGTTCTTC
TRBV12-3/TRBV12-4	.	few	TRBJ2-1	CASSFLRSSYNEQFF	TGTGCCAGCAGTTTCCTGCGAAGCTCCTACAATGAGCAGTTCTTC
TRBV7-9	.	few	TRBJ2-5	CASSLPSTETQYF	TGTGCCAGCAGCTTACCTAGCACAGAGACCCAGTACTTC
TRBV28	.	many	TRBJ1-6	CASSYSGTHNSPLHF	TGTGCCAGCAGTTATTCAGGAACTCATAATTCACCCCTCCACTTT
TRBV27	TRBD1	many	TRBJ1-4	CASRTGSTTNEKLFF	TGTGCCAGCAGGACAGGGTCTACAACTAATGAAAAACTGTTTTTT
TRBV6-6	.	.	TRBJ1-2	CSSRYPGGSYGYTF	TGTTCCAGCAGGTACCCGGGGGGCTCGTATGGCTACACCTTC
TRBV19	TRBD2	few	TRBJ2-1	CASSQLAGTIYNEQFF	TGTGCCAGTAGTCAACTAGCGGGAACTATCTACAATGAGCAGTTCTTC
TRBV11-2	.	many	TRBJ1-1	CASSLVYTEAFF	TGTGCCAGCAGCTTAGTATACACTGAAGCTTTCTTT
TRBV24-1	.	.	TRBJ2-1	CATRLDQRGEQFF	TGTGCCACCAGACTAGACCAACGCGGTGAGCAGTTCTTC
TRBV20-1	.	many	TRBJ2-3	CSASPGEVFSDTQYF	TGCAGTGCTAGTCCCGGGGAGGTATTCTCAGATACGCAGTATTTT
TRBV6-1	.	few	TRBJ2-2	CASSRRGAELFF	TGTGCCAGCAGTCGTAGGGGTGCGGAGCTGTTTTTT
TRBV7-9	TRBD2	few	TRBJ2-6	CASSPRTSGKAGANVLTF	TGTGCCAGCAGCCCCCGGACTAGCGGGAAGGCTGGGGCCAACGTCCTGACTTTC
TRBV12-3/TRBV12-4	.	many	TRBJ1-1	CASSLWEEGTEAFF	TGTGCCAGCAGTTTATGGGAGGAGGGCACTGAAGCTTTCTTT
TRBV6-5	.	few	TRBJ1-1	CASSYLRTPAEAFF	TGTGCCAGCAGTTACCTTCGGACACCTGCTGAAGCTTTCTTT
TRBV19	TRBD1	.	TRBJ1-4	CATTDRGGRANEKLFF	TGTGCCACTACGGACAGGGGAGGCCGAGCTAATGAAAAACTGTTTTTT
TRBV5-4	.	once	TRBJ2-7	CASSLGGQGASYEQYF	TGTGCCAGCAGCTTGGGCGGTCAGGGCGCCTCCTACGAGCAGTACTTC
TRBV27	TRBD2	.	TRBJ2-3	CASSSPTGLAGLGDTQYF	TGTGCCAGCAGTTCCCCAACGGGACTAGCGGGATTAGGAGATACGCAGTATTTT
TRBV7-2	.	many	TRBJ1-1	CASSLAAGWMNTEAFF	TGTGCCAGCAGCTTAGCGGCAGGGTGGATGAACACTGAAGCTTTCTTT
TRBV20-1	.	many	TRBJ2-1	CSVSWRISYNEQFF	TGCAGTGTCAGTTGGAGGATCTCCTACAATGAGCAGTTCTTC
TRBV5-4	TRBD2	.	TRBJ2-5	CASSSEWDYPQETQYF	TGTGCCAGCAGCTCGGAGTGGGACTACCCCCAAGAGACCCAGTACTTC
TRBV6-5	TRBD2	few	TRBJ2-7	CASSYKTSGFSSYEQYF	TGTGCCAGCAGTTACAAGACTAGCGGATTCAGCTCCTACGAGCAGTACTTC
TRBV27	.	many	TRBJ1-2	CARMGGNYGYTF	TGTGCCCGTATGGGGGGGAACTATGGCTACACCTTC
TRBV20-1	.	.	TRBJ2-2	CSARPLGGLAGELFF	TGCAGTGCTAGGCCCTTAGGGGGGCTAGCAGGGGAGCTGTTTTTT
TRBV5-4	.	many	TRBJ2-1	CASSLVAGNNEQFF	TGTGCCAGCAGCTTGGTCGCAGGGAACAATGAGCAGTTCTTC
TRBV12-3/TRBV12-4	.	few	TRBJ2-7	CASSSVGSSYEQYF	TGTGCCAGCAGTTCCGTCGGCAGCTCCTACGAGCAGTACTTC
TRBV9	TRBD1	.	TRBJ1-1	CASSAGGTGMNTEAFF	TGTGCCAGCAGCGCAGGAGGGACAGGAATGAACACTGAAGCTTTCTTT
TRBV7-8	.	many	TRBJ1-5	CASSVAVQPQHF	TGTGCCAGCAGCGTAGCCGTACAGCCCCAGCATTTT
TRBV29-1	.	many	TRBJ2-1	CSVEDLLGSSEQFF	TGCAGCGTTGAAGATCTTCTCGGTTCAAGTGAGCAGTTCTTC